The entry that follows covers one T cell receptor (beta chain) sequence. Germline V gives CDR1 SEHNR, CDR2 FQNEAQ (reference sequence). With V trimmed by 10 bases and J by 6 bases, 16 bases remained unmatched. The CDR3 has 15 amino acids. The data belong to a study of blood T cell repertoires in COVID-19. Study at large: There were acute and convalescent COVID-19 samples, and they came from the United States, Italy and Spain. T cells, B-cell-depleted T cells, or PBMCs provided the cDNA or gDNA that served as material.

As handled by the study authors: Quantification of nucleated cells was approximated via reference gene primer amplification. Clones were sequenced by immunoSEQ multiplex PCR, and TCRdb holds only the in-frame ones, with some missing. V and J calls and clone size come straight from that table; D and trimming were deduced from the DNA. The sample carries roughly 270,000 clones, 70% to 90% recorded once. The specimen sequenced was peripheral blood. The chain is built from TRBV7-9 and TRBJ1-2, with TRBD1 matching over 8 bases. The sequence derives from a man over 45 with active or convalescent COVID-19. Written as DNA, the CDR3 is TGTGCCACACTCTTCATCTCGGACAGGGTGGATGGCTACACCTTC. Translation gives CATLFISDRVDGYTF.